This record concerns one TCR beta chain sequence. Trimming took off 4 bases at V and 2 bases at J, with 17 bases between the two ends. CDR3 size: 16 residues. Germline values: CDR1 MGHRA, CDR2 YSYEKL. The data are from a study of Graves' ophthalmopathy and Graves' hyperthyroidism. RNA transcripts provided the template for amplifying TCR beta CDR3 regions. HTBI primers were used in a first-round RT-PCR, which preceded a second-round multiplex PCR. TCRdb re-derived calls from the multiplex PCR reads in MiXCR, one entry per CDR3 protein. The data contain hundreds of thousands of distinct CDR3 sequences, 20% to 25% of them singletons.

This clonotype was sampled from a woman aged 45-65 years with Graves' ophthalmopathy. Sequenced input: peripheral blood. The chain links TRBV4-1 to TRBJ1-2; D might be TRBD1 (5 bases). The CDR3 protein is CASSPTDETANYGYTF. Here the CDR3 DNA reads TGCGCCAGCAGCCCTACTGACGAGACAGCGAACTATGGCTACACCTTC.